One sample yielded the 24 T cell receptor beta chains listed below, sequenced in a study of technical replicates of blood from several donors. The data were produced by immunoSEQ multiplex PCR, yet TCRdb's version contains in-frame clones alone and is incomplete. The sample records 55,000 to 75,000 clones, approximately 86% being singletons. The sequenced sample was PBMCs. Source of these receptors: a human donor in good health. Some clones in this sample may be carry-over from other donors' samples.

The V call is TRBV2, the J call TRBJ1-4, with D hard to call. Trimming cost V 8 bases and J 2 bases, with 15 bases left between them. Germline V gene data show CDR1 as SNHLY and CDR2 as FYNNEI. The CDR3 length is 15 residues. The CDR3 bases are TGTGCCAGCGCGGGTGCCAAAGGGACTAATGAAAAACTGTTTTTT. Translated, it gives CASAGAKGTNEKLFF.

The V gene is TRBV7-2, the J gene TRBJ2-7; TRBD2 matches at 9 bases. Germline CDR1 reads SGHTA; CDR2 reads FQGNSA. The CDR3 runs 15 residues. With 4 bases clipped from V and 4 bases from J, the junction kept 8 bases outside the gene matches. This chain's CDR3 is CASSSASGTMYEQYF. The DNA of the CDR3 is TGTGCCAGCAGCTCAGCTAGCGGGACGATGTACGAGCAGTACTTC.

The chain joins TRBV7-8 to TRBJ2-5; TRBD2 aligns across 7 bases. CDR3 length equals 14 residues. The germline V gene encodes CDR1 SGHVS and CDR2 FQNEAQ. The V segment lost 1 base and the J segment 4 bases; nucleotides outside the gene matches: 3. The CDR3 here is CASSLGGRGETQYF. CDR3 DNA: TGTGCCAGCAGCTTAGGCGGGAGAGGAGAGACCCAGTACTTC.

This clone was recorded only once. The chain joins TRBV18 to TRBJ1-1, with D maybe TRBD1 (6 bases). CDR1 and CDR2 (germline): KGHSH, LQKENI. V gave up 4 bases and J gave up 9 bases, with 12 bases separating them. This CDR3 contains 12 residues. As DNA, the CDR3 is TGTGCCAGCTCACGAGAGGGGGGGCAAGCTTTCTTT. Protein sequence: CASSREGGQAFF.

This chain joins TRBV27 and TRBJ2-2, with 11 nucleotides matching TRBD2. Germline lookup yields CDR1 MNHEY and CDR2 SMNVEV (reference sequence). The CDR3 extends over 18 amino acids. V lost 3 bases to trimming and J lost 3 bases; unmatched junction nucleotides: 9. CDR3 in amino acids: CASSFEGTSGPYTGELFF. The CDR3 region has the DNA TGTGCCAGCAGTTTCGAAGGGACTAGCGGACCGTACACCGGGGAGCTGTTTTTT.

The V and J genes are TRBV4-3 and TRBJ2-3, with 11 bases fitting TRBD2. The CDR3 is 19 amino acids. CDR1 is LGHNA and CDR2 is YSLEER in the germline V gene. Trimming removed 0 bases from V and 5 bases from J; junction bases left unmatched: 13. The CDR3 protein is CASSQENSGGAWSRDTQYF. CDR3 DNA sequence: TGCGCCAGCAGCCAAGAAAATAGCGGGGGGGCATGGTCCAGAGATACGCAGTATTTT.

The chain uses TRBV2 and TRBJ1-4; 11 bases line up with TRBD1. From germline, CDR1 is SNHLY and CDR2 FYNNEI. Unmatched junction bases numbered 5, after V lost 6 bases and J lost 8 bases. The CDR3 is 14 amino acids. The CDR3 sequence: CASRERTGGEKLFF. The CDR3 DNA sequence: TGTGCCAGCAGGGAAAGGACAGGGGGCGAAAAACTGTTTTTT.

The rearrangement links TRBV6-5 to TRBJ2-5; 11 nucleotides line up with TRBD2. The CDR3 has 16 amino acids. V shed 2 bases, J shed 5 bases, and the junction held 7 bases outside the gene matches. The germline V gene has CDR1 MNHEY and CDR2 SVGAGI. DNA for the CDR3: TGTGCCAGCAGTTACCCCCCGGCTAGCGGGAGGGAGACCCAGTACTTC. Protein product: CASSYPPASGRETQYF.

This chain joins TRBV5-1 and TRBJ2-2; TRBD1 matches at 10 bases. There are 17 residues in the CDR3. CDR1 and CDR2 (germline): SGHRS, YFSETQ. Germline trimming cut 3 bases from V and 2 bases from J; bases unmatched to any gene: 7. The CDR3 reads CASSSGQGVGNTGELFF. The DNA for the CDR3 is TGCGCCAGCAGCTCCGGACAGGGGGTCGGAAACACCGGGGAGCTGTTTTTT.

The J gene is TRBJ2-7, the V gene TRBV2; D perhaps matches TRBD1 (5 bases). Germline V gene sequence: CDR1 SNHLY, CDR2 FYNNEI. The CDR3 spans 12 residues. V was shortened by 6 bases and J by 0 bases, with 6 bases between the two germline ends. CDR3 bases: TGTGCCAGCAGGGACAACTCCTACGAGCAGTACTTC. Translation: CASRDNSYEQYF.

The chain joins TRBV9 to TRBJ2-7, with TRBD1 matching over 9 bases. The CDR3 extends over 18 amino acids. J was trimmed by 6 bases and V by 0 bases; bases with no gene match: 16. Germline lookup yields CDR1 SGDLS and CDR2 YYNGEE. The CDR3 DNA follows: TGTGCCAGCAGCGTAGCTTCCGTCTCAGGACAGGGGCCCTCCGAGCAGTACTTC. Protein product: CASSVASVSGQGPSEQYF.

In its sample, this clone was seen once. The chain employs TRBV5-1 and TRBJ1-1, with D unresolved. There are 11 residues in the CDR3. Per germline, CDR1 SGHRS and CDR2 YFSETQ. V was pared by 2 bases and J by 10 bases, with 9 bases between. This chain's CDR3 is CASSFESRAFF. The CDR3 DNA reads TGCGCCAGCAGCTTTGAGTCTAGAGCTTTCTTT.

The chain combines TRBV9 with TRBJ2-3, with D perhaps TRBD1 (5 bases). This CDR3 region has 13 residues. Per the germline V gene, CDR1 is SGDLS and CDR2 is YYNGEE. The V and J ends lost 0 bases and 6 bases respectively, with 8 bases between them. The CDR3 DNA sequence: TGTGCCAGCAGCGTAGCTGGGGCGGATACGCAGTATTTT. Protein product: CASSVAGADTQYF.

This rearrangement joins TRBV7-9 to TRBJ2-1, with 12 bases matching TRBD2. V shed 5 bases, J shed 3 bases, and the junction held 5 bases outside the gene matches. The length of the CDR3 is 16 residues. CDR1 and CDR2 from the germline V gene are SEHNR and FQNEAQ (reference sequence). The CDR3 protein is CASSPTSGSDYNEQFF. In nucleotides, the CDR3 is TGTGCCAGCAGCCCGACTAGCGGGAGTGACTACAATGAGCAGTTCTTC.

CDR3 loop: CAWSLGQGKNYGYTF. CDR3 nucleotide sequence: TGTGCCTGGAGTCTAGGACAGGGCAAGAACTATGGCTACACCTTC. The rearrangement links TRBV30 to TRBJ1-2; 8 nucleotides line up with TRBD1. V dropped 2 bases and J dropped 2; count of bases not matched to a gene: 7. The length of the CDR3 is 15 residues. The germline CDR1 and CDR2 sequences are GTSNPN and SVGIG (reference sequence). The full variable domain, in which reference TRBV30 and TRBJ1-2 provide the parts outside the CDR3, is SQTIHQWPATLVQPVGSPLSLECTVEGTSNPNLYWYRQAAGRGLQLLFYSVGIGQISSEVPQNLSASRPQDRQFILSSKKLLLSDSGFYLCAWSLGQGKNYGYTFGSGTRLTVV.

V is TRBV18 and J is TRBJ2-7; 9 bases match TRBD1. V shed 0 bases and J 6 bases; nucleotides not matched to a gene: 6. CDR1 and CDR2 (germline): KGHSH, LQKENI. CDR3 length: 15 amino acids. CDR3 in DNA: TGTGCCAGCTCACCACCTTCGGGACAGGGTCCCGAGCAGTACTTC. Protein sequence: CASSPPSGQGPEQYF.

The chain combines TRBV6-1 with TRBJ2-2, with D maybe TRBD2 (6 bases). Germline CDR1 reads MNHNS; CDR2 reads SASEGT. There are 14 residues in the CDR3. Trimming cost V 7 bases and J 1 base, with 10 bases left between them. CDR3 loop: CASTWRENTGELFF. For the CDR3, the DNA is TGTGCCAGCACGTGGCGGGAGAACACCGGGGAGCTGTTTTTT.

The CDR3 reads CAWSHEGQTSSYEQYF. CDR3 DNA sequence: TGTGCCTGGAGTCACGAGGGACAAACTAGCTCCTACGAGCAGTACTTC. The V gene is TRBV30, the J gene TRBJ2-7, with a tentative D call TRBD1 (6 bases). With 2 bases removed from V and 0 bases from J, the gap between germline ends came to 17 bases. Germline assignment: CDR1 GTSNPN and CDR2 SVGIG (reference sequence). The CDR3 sequence is 16 residues long. The variable domain in full, with the rest retrieved from reference TRBV30 and TRBJ2-7, is SQTIHQWPATLVQPVGSPLSLECTVEGTSNPNLYWYRQAAGRGLQLLFYSVGIGQISSEVPQNLSASRPQDRQFILSSKKLLLSDSGFYLCAWSHEGQTSSYEQYFGPGTRLTVT.

V gene TRBV9 combines with J gene TRBJ2-1; possible D gene TRBD1, 5 bases. The CDR3 loop spans 16 amino acids. Germline values: CDR1 SGDLS, CDR2 YYNGEE. Trimming cost V 3 bases and J 5 bases, with 18 bases left between them. DNA of the CDR3: TGTGCCAGCAGCGGACGTCGGGTCAGGGCCGACAATGAGCAGTTCTTC. Translation: CASSGRRVRADNEQFF.

This chain uses TRBV30 with TRBJ2-1; TRBD2 matches at 11 bases. CDR3 length equals 14 residues. V lost 4 bases and J lost 6; bases outside the gene matches: 5. Per the germline V gene, CDR1 is GTSNPN and CDR2 is SVGIG (reference sequence). For the CDR3, the DNA is TGTGCCTGGAATAGCGGGAGGGCCTCCAATGAGCAGTTCTTC. It codes for CAWNSGRASNEQFF.

The count of this clone is one. V and J are TRBV11-2 and TRBJ1-2, with a possible D match to TRBD1 (6 bases). There are 14 residues in the CDR3. V was cut by 2 bases and J by 4 bases, with 11 bases left in between. Germline lookup yields CDR1 SGHAT and CDR2 FQNNGV. CDR3 protein: CASSLLDSPYGYTF. The CDR3 DNA is TGTGCCAGCAGCTTACTGGACAGTCCCTATGGCTACACCTTC.

This clone appeared a single time. The rearrangement links TRBV4-2 to TRBJ1-2, with 10 nucleotides matching TRBD1. The CDR3 consists of 13 residues. Per germline, CDR1 LGHNA and CDR2 YNFKEQ. J was trimmed by 13 bases and V by 1 base; bases with no gene match: 6. The CDR3 loop is CASSQGGTGVPTF. The DNA of the CDR3 is TGTGCCAGCAGCCAAGGGGGGACAGGGGTTCCCACCTTC.

The rearrangement uses TRBV4-1 and TRBJ1-5, with 7 bases aligning to TRBD1. Trimming removed 4 bases from V and 4 bases from J; junction bases left unmatched: 1. From germline, CDR1 is MGHRA and CDR2 YSYEKL. The CDR3 has 13 residues. The CDR3 reads CASSRQGNQPQHF. In nucleotides, the CDR3 is TGCGCCAGCAGCCGACAGGGAAATCAGCCCCAGCATTTT.

This sequence joins TRBV5-1 and TRBJ1-1, with D perhaps TRBD1 (6 bases). V lost 2 bases, J lost 6 bases, and 14 bases lay in between. The CDR3 length is 14 residues. Germline CDR1 SGHRS, CDR2 YFSETQ. CDR3 loop: CASSFIGGGAEAFF. As DNA, the CDR3 is TGCGCCAGCAGCTTTATAGGGGGTGGAGCTGAAGCTTTCTTT. The full variable domain, in which reference TRBV5-1 and TRBJ1-1 provide the parts outside the CDR3, is KAGVTQTPRYLIKTRGQQVTLSCSPISGHRSVSWYQQTPGQGLQFLFEYFSETQRNKGNFPGRFSGRQFSNSRSEMNVSTLELGDSALYLCASSFIGGGAEAFFGQGTRLTVV.